The rows below give T cell receptor beta chains drawn from one sample of a study of a mutant IDH1 vaccine in newly diagnosed glioma. These receptors have no known antigen. Only in-frame clones appear in the TCRdb table, and some are missing; sequencing was by immunoSEQ multiplex PCR. The top ten hold approximately 3.9% of the sample, which has tens of thousands of clones, roughly 80% seen once. This sample comprised PBMCs, obtained from a glioma patient whose treatment included an IDH1 peptide vaccine. The receptors stem from a man aged 25 to 40 with glioma. CDR3s include the opening cysteine and the closing phenylalanine or tryptophan. D genes are given only for firm matches. Clone size is not always given. Where it is, it says once, few, many or a class for expanded clones.

J gene	D gene	clone size	V gene	CDR3 protein	CDR3 DNA
TRBJ2-1	-	-	TRBV6-1	CASSVLQGHEQFF	TGTGCCAGCAGTGTATTACAGGGCCATGAGCAGTTCTTC
TRBJ2-1	-	-	TRBV5-1	CASSLSLTTNSEQFF	TGCGCCAGCAGCTTGAGCTTGACCACGAACAGTGAGCAGTTCTTC
TRBJ2-7	TRBD1	-	TRBV19	CASSAQDRELSEQYF	TGTGCCAGTAGTGCCCAGGACAGGGAATTGTCCGAGCAGTACTTC
TRBJ2-7	-	-	TRBV10-1	CASSDRGRGEQYF	TGCGCCAGCAGTGACAGGGGTCGAGGCGAGCAGTACTTC
TRBJ1-1	-	few	TRBV27	CASRDMATEAFF	TGTGCCAGCAGGGACATGGCCACTGAAGCTTTCTTT
TRBJ2-1	-	-	TRBV5-1	CASSLAGDEQFF	TGCGCCAGCAGCTTGGCGGGGGATGAGCAGTTCTTC
TRBJ2-7	-	-	TRBV21-1	CASSKEVQKTGYEQYF	TGTGCCAGCAGCAAAGAGGTGCAAAAAACGGGCTACGAGCAGTACTTC
TRBJ2-2	TRBD1	-	TRBV6-5	CASSLRTGNTGELFF	TGTGCCAGCAGTCTTAGGACAGGGAACACCGGGGAGCTGTTTTTT
TRBJ2-3	TRBD2	-	TRBV28	CASSPRLAGVRDTQYF	TGTGCCAGCAGTCCAAGACTAGCGGGGGTCAGGGATACGCAGTATTTT
TRBJ2-4	-	-	TRBV5-8	CASSFRKGDLAKNIQYF	TGTGCCAGCAGCTTCCGTAAGGGCGATCTAGCCAAAAACATTCAGTACTTC
TRBJ2-1	-	-	TRBV6-1	CASRVLGAYNEQFF	TGTGCCAGCAGGGTCTTAGGGGCGTACAATGAGCAGTTCTTC
TRBJ2-3	-	once	TRBV5-1	CASSFSTDTQYF	TGCGCCAGCAGCTTTAGCACAGATACGCAGTATTTT
TRBJ2-1	TRBD2	-	TRBV29-1	CSVEGGGIYNEQFF	TGCAGCGTTGAAGGGGGGGGTATCTACAATGAGCAGTTCTTC
TRBJ1-4	TRBD1	-	TRBV4-1	CASSQGGQGGSNEKLFF	TGCGCCAGCAGCCAGGGGGGACAGGGAGGATCTAATGAAAAACTGTTTTTT
TRBJ2-7	TRBD1	-	TRBV5-1	CASSLGQGAFNEQYF	TGCGCCAGCAGCTTAGGACAGGGGGCGTTCAACGAGCAGTACTTC
TRBJ1-5	TRBD1	-	TRBV9	CASSSGQGPYQPQHF	TGTGCCAGCAGCTCCGGACAGGGACCCTATCAGCCCCAGCATTTT
TRBJ1-1	-	-	TRBV6-1	CASMKSGGDTEAFF	TGTGCCAGCATGAAATCGGGAGGGGACACTGAAGCTTTCTTT
TRBJ1-2	-	-	TRBV11-2	CASSRELTGYTF	TGTGCCAGCAGCAGGGAGTTAACTGGCTACACCTTC
TRBJ1-2	-	-	TRBV21-1	CAIPGYTF	TGTGCCATCCCGGGATACACCTTC
TRBJ1-1	-	-	TRBV5-1	CASSSGLTLTEAFF	TGCGCCAGCAGCTCTGGACTCACCCTCACTGAAGCTTTCTTT
TRBJ1-2	-	-	TRBV7-9	CASKGLAGNYGYTF	TGTGCCAGCAAGGGGTTGGCGGGCAACTATGGCTACACCTTC
TRBJ2-3	TRBD2	-	TRBV6-1	CASSLSRGGTDTQYF	TGTGCCAGCAGTCTTTCGCGGGGGGGCACAGATACGCAGTATTTT
TRBJ1-1	-	-	TRBV5-4	CASSRTGLTEAFF	TGTGCCAGCAGCCGGACGGGGCTCACTGAAGCTTTCTTT
TRBJ1-6	TRBD1	-	TRBV2	CATRTGPPHNSPLHF	TGTGCCACCCGGACAGGCCCACCACATAATTCACCCCTCCACTTT
TRBJ1-5	-	-	TRBV10-1	CASSDGGSNQPQHF	TGCGCCAGCAGTGACGGCGGGAGCAATCAGCCCCAGCATTTT
TRBJ1-5	TRBD1	-	TRBV11-2	CASSLSTRTGPNQPQHF	TGTGCCAGCAGCTTATCCACGAGGACAGGGCCCAATCAGCCCCAGCATTTT
TRBJ2-1	TRBD2	-	TRBV6-4	CASSDGLVPYNEQFF	TGTGCCAGCAGTGACGGACTAGTCCCCTACAATGAGCAGTTCTTC
TRBJ2-7	-	few	TRBV7-9	CASSSSDKTYEQYF	TGTGCCAGCAGCTCCTCGGACAAAACCTACGAGCAGTACTTC
TRBJ2-1	-	-	TRBV5-5	CASSPFEGVSYNEQFF	TGTGCCAGCAGCCCCTTTGAGGGGGTCTCCTACAATGAGCAGTTCTTC
TRBJ2-2	-	-	TRBV5-1	CASSAVTGKGGELFF	TGCGCCAGCAGCGCCGTAACAGGGAAAGGCGGGGAGCTGTTTTTT
TRBJ2-7	-	-	TRBV5-5	CASSRTWESSYEQYF	TGTGCCAGCAGCCGGACATGGGAAAGCTCCTACGAGCAGTACTTC
TRBJ2-2	TRBD2	-	TRBV9	CASSPGTINTGELFF	TGTGCCAGCTCCCCCGGGACTATAAACACCGGGGAGCTGTTTTTT
TRBJ1-4	-	few	TRBV2	CASKGRGVLEKLFF	TGTGCCAGCAAGGGTAGAGGGGTACTGGAAAAACTGTTTTTT
TRBJ2-1	-	-	TRBV11-2	CASSLDHRYNEQFF	TGTGCCAGCAGCTTAGATCACAGGTACAATGAGCAGTTCTTC
TRBJ1-4	-	-	TRBV5-1	CASSLAGSGEKLFF	TGTGCCAGCAGCTTGGCTGGGTCTGGGGAAAAACTGTTTTTT
TRBJ1-6	-	once	TRBV11-3	CASSSGRLNSPLHF	TGTGCCAGCAGCTCCGGGAGATTGAATTCACCCCTCCACTTT
TRBJ2-3	-	-	TRBV5-1	CASSLLGRGTDTQYF	TGCGCCAGCAGCTTGTTGGGCAGGGGAACAGATACGCAGTATTTT
TRBJ1-1	TRBD1	-	TRBV18	CASSPGQHNTEAFF	TGTGCCAGCTCACCGGGACAGCATAACACTGAAGCTTTCTTT
TRBJ1-2	TRBD1	-	TRBV19	CASSPRDRGSMYSYGYTF	TGTGCCAGTAGTCCTCGGGACAGGGGTTCTATGTACTCTTATGGCTACACCTTC
TRBJ1-4	TRBD1	-	TRBV7-9	CASSAKGATNEKLFF	TGTGCCAGCAGCGCCAAGGGGGCCACTAATGAAAAACTGTTTTTT
TRBJ2-7	-	-	TRBV11-2	CASSPAGTSYEQYF	TGTGCCAGCAGCCCGGCCGGGACCTCCTACGAGCAGTACTTC
TRBJ2-2	-	-	TRBV5-1	CASSSHSVTGLANTGELFF	TGCGCCAGCAGCTCCCACTCTGTGACAGGCCTGGCGAACACCGGGGAGCTGTTTTTT